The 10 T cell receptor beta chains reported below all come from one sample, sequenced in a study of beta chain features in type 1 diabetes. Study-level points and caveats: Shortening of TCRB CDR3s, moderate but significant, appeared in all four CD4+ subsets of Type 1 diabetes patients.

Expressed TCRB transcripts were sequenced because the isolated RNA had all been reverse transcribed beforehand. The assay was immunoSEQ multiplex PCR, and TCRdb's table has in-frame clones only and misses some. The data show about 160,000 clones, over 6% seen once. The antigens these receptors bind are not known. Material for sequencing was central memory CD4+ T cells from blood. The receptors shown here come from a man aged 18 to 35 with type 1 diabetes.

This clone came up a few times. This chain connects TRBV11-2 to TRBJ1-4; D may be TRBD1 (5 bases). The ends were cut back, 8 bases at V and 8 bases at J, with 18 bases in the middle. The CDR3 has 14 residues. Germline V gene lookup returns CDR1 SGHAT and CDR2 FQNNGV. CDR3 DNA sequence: TGTGCCAGCGGGTTCCGGGGGAGTTTGGAAAAACTGTTTTTT. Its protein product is CASGFRGSLEKLFF.

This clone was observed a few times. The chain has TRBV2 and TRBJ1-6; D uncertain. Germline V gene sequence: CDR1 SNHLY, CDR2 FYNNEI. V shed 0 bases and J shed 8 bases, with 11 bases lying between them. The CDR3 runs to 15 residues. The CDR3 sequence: CASSEARAGDSPLHF. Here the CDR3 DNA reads TGTGCCAGCAGTGAAGCGAGGGCCGGGGATTCACCCCTCCACTTT.

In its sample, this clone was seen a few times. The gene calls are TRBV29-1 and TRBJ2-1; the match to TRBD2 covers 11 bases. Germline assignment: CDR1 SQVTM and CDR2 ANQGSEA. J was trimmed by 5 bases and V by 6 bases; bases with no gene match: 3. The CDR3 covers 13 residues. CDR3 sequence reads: CSVGLAGHNEQFF. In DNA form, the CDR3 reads TGCAGCGTCGGACTAGCGGGCCACAATGAGCAGTTCTTC.

The chain's CDR3 is CASSLGASGGQETQYF. The CDR3 DNA reads as TGCGCCAGCAGCTTGGGGGCTAGCGGGGGACAAGAGACCCAGTACTTC. This chain connects TRBV5-1 to TRBJ2-5, with 10 bases identical to TRBD2. The germline V gene has CDR1 SGHRS and CDR2 YFSETQ. With V trimmed by 0 bases and J by 2 bases, 4 bases remained unmatched. The CDR3 has 16 residues.

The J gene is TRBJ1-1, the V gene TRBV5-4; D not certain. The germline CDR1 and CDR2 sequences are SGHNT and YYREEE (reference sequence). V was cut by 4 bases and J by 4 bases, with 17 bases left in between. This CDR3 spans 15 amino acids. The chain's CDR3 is CASSQWAVLGTEAFF. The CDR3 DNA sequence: TGTGCCAGCAGCCAATGGGCAGTCCTGGGCACTGAAGCTTTCTTT.

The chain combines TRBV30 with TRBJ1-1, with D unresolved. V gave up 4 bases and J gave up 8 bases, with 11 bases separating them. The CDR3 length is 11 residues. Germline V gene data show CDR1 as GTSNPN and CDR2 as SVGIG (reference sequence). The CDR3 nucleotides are TGTGCCTGGACGCGGTCTCGGGAAGCTTTCTTT. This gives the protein CAWTRSREAFF.

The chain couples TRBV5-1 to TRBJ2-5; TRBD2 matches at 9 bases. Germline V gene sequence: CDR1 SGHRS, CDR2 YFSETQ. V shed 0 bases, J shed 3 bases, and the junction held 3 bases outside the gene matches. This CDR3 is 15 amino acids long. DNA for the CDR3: TGCGCCAGCAGCTTGGGACTAGCGGAGGAAGAGACCCAGTACTTC. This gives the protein CASSLGLAEEETQYF.

The CDR3 loop reads CSAPVNYEQYF. CDR3 in DNA: TGCAGTGCTCCGGTGAACTACGAGCAGTACTTC. The chain is built from TRBV20-1 and TRBJ2-7; no firm D call. The CDR3 totals 11 residues. Germline-derived CDR1 and CDR2 are DFQATT and SNEGSKA (reference sequence). Trimming stripped 5 bases from V and 3 bases from J, with 8 bases between.

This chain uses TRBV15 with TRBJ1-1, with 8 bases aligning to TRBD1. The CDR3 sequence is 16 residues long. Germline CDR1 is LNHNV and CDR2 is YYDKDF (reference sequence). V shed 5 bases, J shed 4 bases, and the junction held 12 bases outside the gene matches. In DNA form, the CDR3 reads TGTGCCACCAGCTCCCGGTACGGGACAGGCGTCACTGAAGCTTTCTTT. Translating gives CATSSRYGTGVTEAFF.

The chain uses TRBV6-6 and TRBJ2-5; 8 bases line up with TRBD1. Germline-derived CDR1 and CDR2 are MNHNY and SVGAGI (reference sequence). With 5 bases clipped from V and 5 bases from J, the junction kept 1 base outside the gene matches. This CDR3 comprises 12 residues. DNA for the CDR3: TGTGCCAGCAGTCGGACAGGGGAGACCCAGTACTTC. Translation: CASSRTGETQYF.